Below are 10 T cell receptor beta chains sequenced from a single sample in a study of blood T cell repertoires in COVID-19. Some clones are missing from TCRdb's copy, which holds only in-frame ones; the method was immunoSEQ multiplex PCR. The repertoire holds 200,000 to 250,000 clones, about 84% seen once, with under 2% in the top ten. Sequencing used PBMCs or T cells enriched from blood (not recorded which). Receptor source: a man aged 60 to 75 who had recovered from COVID-19.

The V and J genes are TRBV24-1 and TRBJ2-3, with 9 bases identical to TRBD2. V shed 5 bases and J 2 bases; nucleotides not matched to a gene: 7. CDR3 length: 16 amino acids. Germline V gives CDR1 KGHDR, CDR2 SFDVKD. CDR3 in DNA: TGTGCCACCAGTGGGGGCGGGGGGGCGTTCACAGATACGCAGTATTTT. This encodes CATSGGGGAFTDTQYF.

Here the CDR3 DNA reads TGTGCCAGTACCCTAGGGAGGGACAGGGTATACGAGCAGTACTTC. This sequence encodes CASTLGRDRVYEQYF. The gene calls are TRBV19 and TRBJ2-7; TRBD1 matches 9 bases. CDR3 size: 15 residues. With 7 bases clipped from V and 4 bases from J, the junction kept 11 bases outside the gene matches. Germline CDR1 is LNHDA and CDR2 is SQIVND (reference sequence).

The chain recombines TRBV6-6 with TRBJ2-1, with TRBD2 matching over 11 bases. Trimming took 2 bases from V and 6 from J; bases not matched to a gene: 6. CDR3 length: 16 residues. Germline V gene lookup returns CDR1 MNHNY and CDR2 SVGAGI (reference sequence). The CDR3 loop reads CASSYSSGGALNEQFF. The CDR3 region has the DNA TGTGCCAGCAGTTACAGTAGCGGGGGGGCCCTCAATGAGCAGTTCTTC.

This chain connects TRBV4-3 to TRBJ2-7, with a weak D call TRBD2 (6 bases). The germline V and J ends were trimmed by 0 bases and 4 bases, with 13 bases remaining between them. CDR3 size: 15 residues. Germline CDR1 LGHNA, CDR2 YSLEER. The CDR3 loop reads CASSQDLLGRYEQYF. The CDR3 region has the DNA TGCGCCAGCAGCCAAGATTTGCTCGGGAGATACGAGCAGTACTTC.

CDR3 sequence reads: CASSAGGGSYNEQFF. Here the CDR3 DNA reads TGTGCCAGCAGCGCAGGGGGAGGCTCCTACAATGAGCAGTTCTTC. J is TRBJ2-1 and V is TRBV9, with D tentatively TRBD1 (7 bases). Trimming cost V 3 bases and J 0 bases, with 10 bases left between them. Germline V lookup: CDR1 SGDLS, CDR2 YYNGEE. The CDR3 contains 15 residues.

Only a few counts were recorded for this clone. J is TRBJ2-1 and V is TRBV5-4; 9 nucleotides line up with TRBD1. Germline CDR1 and CDR2: SGHNT and YYREEE (reference sequence). The trim removed 2 bases at V and 4 bases at J, leaving 13 bases unmatched. This CDR3 is built from 18 residues. The CDR3 sequence is CASSLGQGRQVSYNEQFF. As DNA, the CDR3 is TGTGCCAGCAGCTTAGGACAGGGGCGCCAAGTTAGTTACAATGAGCAGTTCTTC.

This rearrangement joins TRBV5-8 to TRBJ1-1; TRBD1 matches 7 bases. The CDR3 runs to 15 residues. The V segment lost 4 bases and the J segment 1 base; nucleotides outside the gene matches: 7. Germline-derived CDR1 and CDR2 are SGHTS and YDEGEE. The CDR3 protein is CASSPDRPRNTEAFF. The CDR3 DNA is TGTGCCAGCAGCCCGGACAGGCCTAGGAACACTGAAGCTTTCTTT.

This sequence joins TRBV11-3 and TRBJ2-1, with D tentatively TRBD2 (5 bases). The CDR3 has 12 amino acids. The germline V gene has CDR1 SGHNT and CDR2 YENEEA. Trimming stripped 4 bases from V and 13 bases from J, with 14 bases between. The chain's CDR3 is CASSSGLLRQFF. Written as DNA, the CDR3 is TGTGCCAGCAGCTCGGGATTACTGAGACAGTTCTTC.

In regard to this clone: The junction and the germline gene differ at one end; a read error may be behind it. Written as DNA, the CDR3 is TGTGCCAGCGGTGAGACAGGGGTCCCTGAAAAACTGTTTTTT. Amino acids: CASGETGVPEKLFF. The V gene is TRBV6-1, the J gene TRBJ1-4; 8 bases line up with TRBD1. Per the germline V gene, CDR1 is MNHNS and CDR2 is SASEGT. There are 14 residues in the CDR3.

The CDR3 protein is CATAEGGAADTQYF. As DNA, the CDR3 is TGTGCCACCGCCGAAGGGGGGGCGGCAGATACGCAGTATTTT. This chain connects TRBV24-1 to TRBJ2-3; perhaps TRBD2 as D (7 bases). Trimming took off 9 bases at V and 4 bases at J, with 16 bases between the two ends. This CDR3 spans 14 amino acids. CDR1 KGHDR and CDR2 SFDVKD come from the germline V gene.